The clone carrying this T cell receptor beta chain was seen once. Its antigen is currently unknown. Samples came from healthy bone marrow donors. The record originates from a study of cytomegalovirus exposure and HLA in healthy donors. Notes on the study in general: The authors confirmed in vitro that three CMV-associated chains were specific for CMV antigens. In a later analysis, HLA-associated beta chains showed higher expansion and lower generation probabilities than comparable chains. Donor immune exposure was known only as CMV serostatus.

The PCR used 60 Vbeta and 13 Jbeta primers. Generated by immunoSEQ multiplex PCR, the TCRdb table keeps only in-frame clones and is missing some. The sample lists about 84,000 clones, 55% to 65% seen once, with over 14% in the top ten. The CDR3 totals 14 residues. Germline CDR1 and CDR2: SGDLS and YYNGEE. V gave up 5 bases and J gave up 6 bases, with 18 bases separating them. The clonotype originates from a woman in her 40s in good health and CMV-seropositive. Sequenced input: PBMCs. This rearrangement joins TRBV9 to TRBJ2-7, with no clear D. The chain's CDR3 is CASSIVDLGGEQYF. For the CDR3, the DNA is TGTGCCAGCAGTATCGTAGATCTTGGCGGCGAGCAGTACTTC.